Listed here are 28 T cell receptor beta chains from one sample, sequenced in a study of human T cells and chemical hapten exposure. MiXCR was run by TCRdb on the RACE reads, yielding one entry per CDR3 protein. Of some 330,000 distinct CDR3 sequences listed, roughly 6% are singletons. Time point of the sample: pre-sensitization, week 0. The treatment here: therapeutic diphenylcyclopropenone sensitization with weekly scalp DPC. The input for sequencing was whole blood, taken in connection with sensitization to the hapten diphenylcyclopropenone (DPC). These receptor sequences come from a woman younger than 30 with alopecia areata. Some clones in this sample may be carry-over from other donors' samples.

Only a few counts were recorded for this clonotype. This chain joins TRBV6-2 or TRBV6-3 and TRBJ1-2; the match to TRBD1 covers 8 bases. Germline lookup yields CDR1 MNHEY and CDR2 SVGEGT. With V trimmed by 6 bases and J by 8 bases, 8 bases remained unmatched. This CDR3 region has 13 residues. The CDR3 DNA sequence: TGTGCCAGCAGCCGAGGGACAGGAGAAGGCTACACCTTC. Translated, it gives CASSRGTGEGYTF.

The chain links TRBV6-4 to TRBJ2-3, with D unclear. V dropped 4 bases and J dropped 2 bases, with 10 bases sitting between them. Germline V gene sequence: CDR1 MRHNA, CDR2 SNTAGT. There are 14 residues in the CDR3. CDR3: CASSVSGTTDTQYF. The DNA for the CDR3 is TGTGCCAGCAGTGTAAGTGGAACCACAGATACGCAGTATTTT.

The chain has TRBV9 and TRBJ2-4; 12 nucleotides agree with TRBD1. Trimming at V came to 4 bases and at J to 7 bases, leaving 6 bases not matched to a gene. The CDR3 has 15 amino acids. CDR1 is SGDLS and CDR2 is YYNGEE in the germline V gene. The CDR3 spells CASSRGGQGANIQYF. The CDR3, as DNA: TGTGCCAGCAGCCGCGGGGGACAGGGGGCGAACATTCAGTACTTC.

The rearrangement joins TRBV9 to TRBJ1-4, with no clear D. In germline, CDR1 is SGDLS, CDR2 YYNGEE. The CDR3 has 14 residues. V dropped 0 bases and J dropped 4 bases, with 7 bases sitting between them. CDR3 DNA: TGTGCCAGCAGCGTAGCAGCGCTTAATGAAAAACTGTTTTTT. It translates to CASSVAALNEKLFF.

The chain combines TRBV12-5 with TRBJ2-1; TRBD2 aligns across 10 bases. The CDR3 has 19 amino acids. The V gene end was trimmed by 6 bases and the J gene end by 6 bases; junction bases not matched to a gene: 20. Germline V gene sequence: CDR1 LGHNT, CDR2 FRNRAP. This CDR3 reads CASGTPSPAGGLEVNEQFF. CDR3 nucleotide sequence: TGTGCTAGTGGGACACCCTCGCCAGCGGGGGGGCTGGAGGTCAATGAGCAGTTCTTC. Full variable domain (outside the CDR3, taken from reference TRBV12-5 and TRBJ2-1): DARVTQTPRHKVTEMGQEVTMRCQPILGHNTVFWYRQTMMQGLELLAYFRNRAPLDDSGMPKDRFSAEMPDATLATLKIQPSEPRDSAVYFCASGTPSPAGGLEVNEQFFGPGTRLTVL.

Many counts were recorded for this clonotype. The chain joins TRBV27 to TRBJ2-7, with a weak D call TRBD2 (5 bases). V lost 2 bases and J lost 5, with 13 bases in between. Germline CDR1 and CDR2: MNHEY and SMNVEV (reference sequence). This CDR3 spans 14 amino acids. Written as DNA, the CDR3 is TGTGCCAGCAGTTTAGGGAGAGGGAACGACGAGCAGTACTTC. As protein: CASSLGRGNDEQYF.

The chain uses TRBV7-9 and TRBJ2-5; weak D call: TRBD2 (5 bases). Per germline, CDR1 SEHNR and CDR2 FQNEAQ (reference sequence). Trimming took 5 bases from V and 2 from J, leaving 18 bases between them. The CDR3 covers 16 residues. The CDR3 here is CASSLPSPARQETQYF. As DNA, the CDR3 is TGTGCCAGCAGCCTACCTAGCCCCGCGAGGCAAGAGACCCAGTACTTC.

The table lists this clonotype with many counts. The gene calls are TRBV4-2 and TRBJ2-7, with TRBD2 identical over 7 bases. Unmatched junction bases numbered 7, after V lost 1 base and J lost 4 bases. CDR1 and CDR2 (germline): LGHNA, YNFKEQ. There are 15 residues in the CDR3. Here the CDR3 reads CASSQVATSQYEQYF. The CDR3 bases are TGTGCCAGCAGCCAAGTGGCGACTAGCCAGTACGAGCAGTACTTC.

This clonotype was detected many times. The chain links TRBV7-2 to TRBJ2-1; D perhaps matches TRBD1 (5 bases). Trimming stripped 1 base from V and 3 bases from J, with 13 bases between. From germline, CDR1 is SGHTA and CDR2 FQGNSA. CDR3 length: 16 residues. The CDR3 bases are TGTGCCAGCAGCTTAGATAGTACAGGAGTCTACAATGAGCAGTTCTTC. Amino acids: CASSLDSTGVYNEQFF.

At least ten counts were recorded for this clonotype. The chain employs TRBV20-1 and TRBJ2-3; D ambiguous. V was pared by 2 bases and J by 10 bases, with 13 bases between. Germline values: CDR1 DFQATT, CDR2 SNEGSKA (reference sequence). CDR3 size: 12 residues. The CDR3: CSARPTEAPQYF. The CDR3 bases are TGCAGTGCTAGACCAACTGAGGCGCCGCAGTATTTT.

This clonotype was recorded many times. The gene calls are TRBV5-1 and TRBJ2-3; 10 nucleotides line up with TRBD2. The CDR3 loop spans 16 amino acids. The germline V gene encodes CDR1 SGHRS and CDR2 YFSETQ. The trim removed 3 bases at V and 6 bases at J, leaving 10 bases unmatched. CDR3 amino acids: CASSSQSGGARDTQYF. Here the CDR3 DNA reads TGCGCCAGCAGCTCACAAAGCGGGGGGGCTAGGGATACGCAGTATTTT.

This clonotype was counted many times. As DNA, the CDR3 is TGTGCCAGCAGCTTGAGCGAAAAACTGTTTTTT. Residues: CASSLSEKLFF. The genes are TRBV5-5 and TRBJ1-4; unclear D gene. This CDR3 has 11 amino acids. Between the trimmed V and J ends, which lost 1 base and 8 bases, there was a span of 3 bases. The germline V gene encodes CDR1 SGHKS and CDR2 YYEKEE (reference sequence).

This clonotype came up a few times. The chain recombines TRBV7-8 with TRBJ2-2, with 10 bases identical to TRBD2. CDR1 and CDR2 from the germline V gene are SGHVS and FQNEAQ. V gave up 7 bases and J gave up 0 bases; unmatched junction bases: 11. The CDR3 loop spans 18 amino acids. The DNA for the CDR3 is TGTGCCAGCAACTTGGGGCTAGCGGGGGCCGCGAACACCGGGGAGCTGTTTTTT. This translates into CASNLGLAGAANTGELFF.

V is TRBV10-3 and J is TRBJ1-4, with D possibly TRBD1 on 5 matching bases. Trimming removed 2 bases from V and 6 bases from J, with 10 bases in between. CDR1 is ENHRY, CDR2 SYGVKD, per germline. The CDR3 is 14 amino acids. CDR3 loop: CAISEEAGYEKLFF. The CDR3 nucleotides are TGTGCCATCAGTGAGGAGGCAGGGTATGAAAAACTGTTTTTT.

This clonotype has only a few counts. With a much larger clone just one base away, this may be a read error. This chain connects TRBV7-9 to TRBJ1-1; D unclear. V lost 1 base and J lost 6, with 3 bases in between. CDR3 length: 11 residues. Germline CDR1 is SEHNR and CDR2 is FQNEAQ (reference sequence). The CDR3 sequence is CASSLVAEAFF. CDR3 nucleotide sequence: TGTGCCAGCAGCTTAGTAGCTGAAGCTTTCTTT.

The J gene is TRBJ1-5, the V gene TRBV29-1; a weak D match, TRBD1 (5 bases). Trimming left V 4 bases short and J 5 bases short, with 12 bases between. CDR3 length: 13 amino acids. Germline CDR1 SQVTM, CDR2 ANQGSEA. The CDR3 DNA is TGCAGCGTTGGAGGGGAGGCGGATCAGCCCCAGCATTTT. Its translation: CSVGGEADQPQHF.

The V call is TRBV18, the J call TRBJ1-1, with TRBD1 matching over 9 bases. Germline loops: CDR1 KGHSH, CDR2 LQKENI. V lost 1 base to trimming and J lost 2 bases; unmatched junction nucleotides: 5. The CDR3 consists of 16 residues. CDR3 in amino acids: CASSPLGQGTNTEAFF. CDR3 DNA: TGTGCCAGCTCACCACTGGGACAGGGAACAAACACTGAAGCTTTCTTT. The full variable domain, its missing parts supplied by reference TRBV18 and TRBJ1-1, is NAGVMQNPRHLVRRRGQEARLRCSPMKGHSHVYWYRQLPEEGLKFMVYLQKENIIDESGMPKERFSAEFPKEGPSILRIQQVVRGDSAAYFCASSPLGQGTNTEAFFGQGTRLTVV.

This clonotype came up many times. The genes are TRBV10-3 and TRBJ1-1; tentatively, D is TRBD1 (6 bases). This CDR3 contains 17 residues. The V gene lost 0 bases and the J gene lost 1 base, with 15 bases spanning the gap. Germline values: CDR1 ENHRY, CDR2 SYGVKD. Written as DNA, the CDR3 is TGTGCCATCAGTGAGTCGGCGGGGGGGCAGGAGAACACTGAAGCTTTCTTT. This sequence encodes CAISESAGGQENTEAFF.

In its sample, this clonotype was seen a few times. The V and J genes are TRBV7-9 and TRBJ2-3; D is ambiguous. CDR1 and CDR2 from the germline V gene are SEHNR and FQNEAQ (reference sequence). V lost 3 bases to trimming and J lost 1 base, with 17 bases between them. CDR3 length: 17 amino acids. CDR3 region: CASSFGHSTHRTDTQYF. The DNA for the CDR3 is TGTGCCAGCAGCTTCGGTCACTCCACCCACCGCACAGATACGCAGTATTTT.

V usage is TRBV27 and J usage is TRBJ1-4, with D perhaps matching TRBD1 (6 bases). The germline V and J ends were trimmed by 8 bases and 8 bases, with 15 bases remaining between them. This CDR3 is built from 13 residues. CDR1 is MNHEY, CDR2 SMNVEV, per germline (reference sequence). The CDR3 nucleotides read TGTGCCAGCCGAAGAACAGGGACGGAAAAACTGTTTTTT. Translated: CASRRTGTEKLFF.

The chain is built from TRBV11-1 and TRBJ1-6; D not resolved. Trimming stripped 1 base from V and 9 bases from J, with 7 bases between. The CDR3 runs to 13 residues. The germline V gene encodes CDR1 SGHAT and CDR2 FQDESV (reference sequence). Here the CDR3 reads CASSLVRGSPLHF. As DNA, the CDR3 is TGTGCCAGCAGCTTAGTACGAGGTTCACCCCTCCACTTT. The full variable domain, completed using reference TRBV11-1 and TRBJ1-6, is EAEVAQSPRYKITEKSQAVAFWCDPISGHATLYWYRQILGQGPELLVQFQDESVVDDSQLPKDRFSAERLKGVDSTLKIQPAELGDSAMYLCASSLVRGSPLHFGNGTRLTVT.

This clonotype appeared a few times. This chain links TRBV7-9 with TRBJ1-4; weak D call: TRBD1 (6 bases). Per the germline V gene, CDR1 is SEHNR and CDR2 is FQNEAQ (reference sequence). V lost 4 bases and J 3 bases, leaving 12 bases between the germline ends. The CDR3 loop spans 15 amino acids. The CDR3 nucleotides are TGTGCCAGCAGCTGGGGGCGGGCCTCTAATGAAAAACTGTTTTTT. It yields the protein CASSWGRASNEKLFF.

Ten or more counts support this clonotype. The chain links TRBV18 to TRBJ1-1; D unresolved. The CDR3 extends over 15 amino acids. V was clipped by 3 bases and J by 0 bases, with 11 bases between them. Germline-derived CDR1 and CDR2 are KGHSH and LQKENI. CDR3 sequence reads: CASSPTQQMNTEAFF. CDR3 DNA sequence: TGTGCCAGCTCACCGACACAGCAAATGAACACTGAAGCTTTCTTT.

This clonotype showed up just a few times. The gene calls are TRBV27 and TRBJ1-1; D remains unclear. Per the germline V gene, CDR1 is MNHEY and CDR2 is SMNVEV (reference sequence). Trimming shortened V by 2 bases and J by 1 base, and 8 bases separated the two germline ends. The CDR3 extends over 14 amino acids. The CDR3, as DNA: TGTGCCAGCAGTTTAGTAGGGCCGAACACTGAAGCTTTCTTT. Protein: CASSLVGPNTEAFF.

The chain combines TRBV5-1 with TRBJ2-3; possible D gene TRBD1, 6 bases. This CDR3 contains 14 residues. Between the trimmed V and J ends, which lost 4 bases and 6 bases, there was a span of 15 bases. CDR1 is SGHRS, CDR2 YFSETQ, per germline. Written as DNA, the CDR3 is TGCGCCAGCAGCCCCGGACAGCCCAGGGATACGCAGTATTTT. Residues: CASSPGQPRDTQYF.

The chain carries TRBV6-2 or TRBV6-3 and TRBJ2-6; 11 nucleotides line up with TRBD1. V lost 6 bases, J lost 2 bases, and 6 bases stayed unmatched. This CDR3 is 17 amino acids long. CDR1 and CDR2 (germline): MNHEY, SVGEGT. CDR3 loop: CASSQGQGAAGANVLTF. The DNA for the CDR3 is TGTGCCAGCAGCCAAGGACAGGGGGCGGCTGGGGCCAACGTCCTGACTTTC.

The chain carries TRBV29-1 and TRBJ2-5; perhaps TRBD2 as D (5 bases). V shed 4 bases and J shed 5 bases, with 17 bases lying between them. The CDR3 loop spans 14 amino acids. Germline CDR1 and CDR2: SQVTM and ANQGSEA. DNA for the CDR3: TGCAGCGTTGTTAAGCGGCTTCCCGGGGAGACCCAGTACTTC. It encodes CSVVKRLPGETQYF.

In this sample, this clonotype turned up many times. The rearrangement joins TRBV7-2 to TRBJ2-1, with no clear D. The length of the CDR3 is 12 residues. Trimming removed 2 bases at V and 5 bases at J, with 4 bases between. Per germline, CDR1 SGHTA and CDR2 FQGNSA. CDR3 coding DNA: TGTGCCAGCAGCTTATTCAACAATGAGCAGTTCTTC. Translation: CASSLFNNEQFF.